Below are 25 T cell receptor beta chains sequenced from a single sample in a study of blood T cell repertoires in COVID-19. The assay was immunoSEQ multiplex PCR, and TCRdb's table has in-frame clones only and misses some. The sample comprises tens of thousands of clones, 80% to 95% of which are singletons, and 4.6% rests with the top ten. The sample comprised peripheral blood. These TCRs come from a man between 50 and 59 years old with active COVID-19.

The chain joins TRBV13 to TRBJ2-1, with D maybe TRBD2 (5 bases). The CDR3 length is 14 residues. CDR1 and CDR2 (germline): PRHDT, FYEKMQ (reference sequence). V was clipped by 5 bases and J by 9 bases, with 17 bases between them. CDR3 DNA sequence: TGTGCCAGCAGCCTACTTCGGGGAGCCGGTGAGCAGTTCTTC. Encoded protein: CASSLLRGAGEQFF.

The chain joins TRBV5-6 to TRBJ1-2, with D hard to call. This CDR3 contains 14 residues. Trimming removed 1 base from V and 2 bases from J, with 9 bases in between. Germline values: CDR1 SGHDT, CDR2 YYEEEE. Here the CDR3 DNA reads TGTGCCAGCAGCTTGAAGGAGAGGAACTATGGCTACACCTTC. As protein: CASSLKERNYGYTF.

The chain joins TRBV11-3 to TRBJ2-1, with 14 bases matching TRBD2. V was pared by 5 bases and J by 9 bases, with 6 bases of the junction left unmatched. The CDR3 loop spans 15 amino acids. Germline V lookup: CDR1 SGHNT, CDR2 YENEEA. The CDR3 here is CASSLGLAGVIEQFF. CDR3 sequence (DNA): TGTGCCAGCAGCCTGGGACTAGCGGGAGTTATTGAGCAGTTCTTC.

CDR3 amino acids: CASSTRDREGTQYF. The CDR3 nucleotides read TGCGCCAGCAGCACCCGGGACAGAGAAGGGACCCAGTACTTC. This chain connects TRBV4-1 to TRBJ2-5; 7 bases are a match to TRBD1. CDR1 and CDR2 (germline): MGHRA, YSYEKL. The CDR3 contains 14 residues. Trimming removed 5 bases from V and 7 bases from J; junction bases left unmatched: 10.

This chain connects TRBV9 to TRBJ2-2; a possible D gene is TRBD2 (6 bases). CDR1 SGDLS and CDR2 YYNGEE come from the germline V gene. The V gene lost 3 bases and the J gene lost 2 bases, with 11 bases spanning the gap. The CDR3 is 15 residues long. CDR3 residues: CASSAAGTNTGELFF. The CDR3 DNA is TGTGCCAGCAGCGCTGCGGGAACCAACACCGGGGAGCTGTTTTTT.

In DNA form, the CDR3 reads TGTGCCAGCAGCCGCCTGACAGGGCACACGAAGGATCAAGAGACCCAGTACTTC. Protein product: CASSRLTGHTKDQETQYF. This chain joins TRBV3-1 (or the pseudogene TRBV3-2) and TRBJ2-5; 7 nucleotides match TRBD1. The V gene's germline CDR1 is LGHDT and CDR2 YNNKEL (reference sequence). The CDR3 runs 18 residues. Trimming at V came to 4 bases and at J to 2 bases, leaving 16 bases not matched to a gene.

The V gene is TRBV24-1, the J gene TRBJ2-3; perhaps TRBD1 as D (5 bases). With 1 base removed from V and 4 bases from J, the gap between germline ends came to 11 bases. The germline V gene has CDR1 KGHDR and CDR2 SFDVKD. CDR3 length: 15 residues. The CDR3 sequence: CATSDLVQGPDTQYF. Here the CDR3 DNA reads TGTGCCACCAGTGATTTAGTGCAGGGTCCAGATACGCAGTATTTT.

The chain combines TRBV19 with TRBJ2-3; the match to TRBD2 covers 8 bases. The germline CDR1 and CDR2 sequences are LNHDA and SQIVND (reference sequence). The CDR3 contains 16 residues. J lost 3 bases, V lost 3 bases, and 8 bases had no gene match. In DNA form, the CDR3 reads TGTGCCAGTAGTATCCTCCGCGGGAGGAGTACAGATACGCAGTATTTT. The encoded protein is CASSILRGRSTDTQYF.

The chain recombines TRBV2 with TRBJ2-4; D is possibly TRBD1 (5 bases). CDR3 length: 15 amino acids. Trimming cost V 3 bases and J 3 bases, with 12 bases left between them. Germline assignment: CDR1 SNHLY and CDR2 FYNNEI. The CDR3 DNA sequence: TGTGCCAGCAGTGATCAGGGTTTAGTCAAAAACATTCAGTACTTC. Its protein is CASSDQGLVKNIQYF.

This clone has only one observation. This rearrangement joins TRBV6-5 to TRBJ2-2; no reliable D call. Germline V gene data show CDR1 as MNHEY and CDR2 as SVGAGI. The CDR3 length is 13 residues. V was clipped by 7 bases and J by 1 base, with 7 bases between them. The CDR3 nucleotides read TGTGCCAGCAAATCAGAGAACACCGGGGAGCTGTTTTTT. It specifies CASKSENTGELFF.

The genes are TRBV7-8 and TRBJ2-1; 8 bases fit TRBD2. V was pared by 2 bases and J by 4 bases, with 13 bases of the junction left unmatched. CDR1 is SGHVS, CDR2 FQNEAQ, per germline. This CDR3 comprises 18 residues. The CDR3 reads CASSLFVPREGGYNEQFF. CDR3 nucleotides: TGTGCCAGCAGCTTATTCGTCCCCCGGGAGGGGGGTTACAATGAGCAGTTCTTC.

The rearrangement joins TRBV6-6 to TRBJ2-3; TRBD2 matches at 7 bases. Germline CDR1 reads MNHNY; CDR2 reads SVGAGI (reference sequence). With V trimmed by 2 bases and J by 6 bases, 11 bases remained unmatched. CDR3 length: 16 amino acids. The CDR3 coding sequence is TGTGCCAGCAGTTACGGGGGTGGCGGGAGAGGGGATACGCAGTATTTT. This gives the protein CASSYGGGGRGDTQYF.

DNA of the CDR3: TGTGCCAGCAGCTTTACCGGGACAGACTACAATGAGCAGTTCTTC. This encodes CASSFTGTDYNEQFF. V is TRBV7-3 and J is TRBJ2-1; the match to TRBD1 covers 7 bases. Germline CDR1 SGHTA, CDR2 FQGTGA. The V gene end was trimmed by 3 bases and the J gene end by 3 bases; junction bases not matched to a gene: 5. This CDR3 is 15 amino acids long. The full variable domain, with the rest looked up from reference TRBV7-3 and TRBJ2-1, is GAGVSQTPSNKVTEKGKYVELRCDPISGHTALYWYRQSLGQGPEFLIYFQGTGAADDSGLPNDRFFAVRPEGSVSTLKIQRTERGDSAVYLCASSFTGTDYNEQFFGPGTRLTVL.

The CDR3 DNA follows: TGTGCCAGCAGTTCCCGGGACAGGGGACGAAGGGAGCTGTTTTTT. It is translated as CASSSRDRGRRELFF. The genes are TRBV28 and TRBJ2-2, with TRBD1 matching 10 bases. Germline V lookup: CDR1 MDHEN, CDR2 SYDVKM. The junction had 8 bases not matched to a gene; V was cut back by 4 bases and J by 9 bases. The CDR3 totals 15 residues.

This chain links TRBV20-1 with TRBJ2-5; possibly TRBD2 for D (5 bases). V lost 7 bases to trimming and J lost 10 bases, with 16 bases between them. The germline V gene has CDR1 DFQATT and CDR2 SNEGSKA (reference sequence). The CDR3 covers 11 residues. CDR3 amino acids: CSGTRGIDQYF. CDR3 bases: TGCAGTGGAACCAGAGGGATTGACCAGTACTTC.

The genes are TRBV5-1 and TRBJ1-2; TRBD1 agrees at 10 bases. Looked up from germline, CDR1 is SGHRS and CDR2 is YFSETQ. J lost 5 bases, V lost 4 bases, and 2 bases had no gene match. The CDR3 spans 13 residues. This CDR3 is CASSRTGGYGYTF. As DNA, the CDR3 is TGCGCCAGCAGCCGGACAGGGGGTTATGGCTACACCTTC.

CDR3 coding DNA: TGTGCCAGTAGTCGGGGGACAGCCGATTCACCCCTCCACTTT. It encodes CASSRGTADSPLHF. The chain uses TRBV19 and TRBJ1-6; 7 nucleotides align to TRBD1. V lost 5 bases to trimming and J lost 8 bases; unmatched junction nucleotides: 6. Germline lookup yields CDR1 LNHDA and CDR2 SQIVND (reference sequence). This CDR3 contains 14 residues.

The rearrangement uses TRBV5-1 and TRBJ2-3; TRBD1 agrees at 9 bases. Germline values: CDR1 SGHRS, CDR2 YFSETQ. The CDR3 spans 14 residues. V trimming: 3 bases; J trimming: 4 bases; junction bases outside the gene matches: 3. The CDR3 DNA reads TGCGCCAGCAGCTCCACAGGGGGCCCAGATACGCAGTATTTT. This codes for CASSSTGGPDTQYF.

This rearrangement joins TRBV10-3 to TRBJ1-2; D is unclear. This CDR3 comprises 13 residues. Deletions cut 4 bases from V and 4 bases from J, with 10 bases between. Germline CDR1 ENHRY, CDR2 SYGVKD. CDR3: CAISGHAVYGYTF. CDR3 sequence (DNA): TGTGCCATCAGTGGACACGCAGTCTATGGCTACACCTTC.

Of note for this clone: A junction end diverges from the germline sequence, so it may reflect a read error. V usage is TRBV6-2 or TRBV6-3 and J usage is TRBJ2-7, with D unclear. CDR3 length: 11 residues. Germline V gene sequence: CDR1 MNHEY, CDR2 SVGEGT. The CDR3 region is CASSHSYEQYF. The DNA for the CDR3 is TGTGCCAGCAGTCACTCCTACGAGCAGTACTTC.

The chain is built from TRBV7-2 and TRBJ2-2, with D possibly matching TRBD2 (5 bases). V was cut by 5 bases and J by 7 bases, with 23 bases left in between. In germline, CDR1 is SGHTA, CDR2 FQGNSA. CDR3 length: 17 residues. The CDR3 DNA reads TGTGCCAGCAGCCAACAACTAGGACGCGAGGACGTCGGGGAGCTGTTTTTT. Amino acids: CASSQQLGREDVGELFF.

The rearrangement joins TRBV19 to TRBJ1-2, with 7 bases lining up with TRBD1. V lost 6 bases and J lost 2; bases outside the gene matches: 3. Looked up from germline, CDR1 is LNHDA and CDR2 is SQIVND (reference sequence). This CDR3 is 13 amino acids long. CDR3 loop: CASRGQSNYGYTF. In DNA, the CDR3 is TGTGCCAGTAGGGGACAGTCAAACTATGGCTACACCTTC. The full variable domain, its missing parts supplied by reference TRBV19 and TRBJ1-2, is DGGITQSPKYLFRKEGQNVTLSCEQNLNHDAMYWYRQDPGQGLRLIYYSQIVNDFQKGDIAEGYSVSREKKESFPLTVTSAQKNPTAFYLCASRGQSNYGYTFGSGTRLTVV.

The chain carries TRBV7-9 and TRBJ2-5, with 7 bases that match TRBD1. The ends lost 1 base at V and 2 bases at J; junction bases unmatched: 4. Germline V gene sequence: CDR1 SEHNR, CDR2 FQNEAQ (reference sequence). The CDR3 is 15 residues long. The CDR3 sequence: CASSLVKGAQETQYF. The CDR3 region has the DNA TGTGCCAGCAGCTTAGTAAAGGGGGCGCAAGAGACCCAGTACTTC.

J is TRBJ2-2 and V is TRBV6-5, with TRBD2 matching 7 bases. The germline gives CDR1 MNHEY, CDR2 SVGAGI. The CDR3 totals 14 residues. V lost 7 bases to trimming and J lost 6 bases; unmatched junction nucleotides: 8. The CDR3 DNA reads as TGTGCCAGCACCGCCGGGAGGTCCGCCGGGGAGCTGTTTTTT. It codes for CASTAGRSAGELFF.

V gene TRBV6-2 or TRBV6-3 combines with J gene TRBJ2-5; 9 bases are a match to TRBD2. V was pared by 6 bases and J by 4 bases, with 3 bases of the junction left unmatched. This CDR3 is 13 amino acids long. Germline-derived CDR1 and CDR2 are MNHEY and SVGEGT. CDR3 sequence reads: CASSPLAGETQYF. DNA of the CDR3: TGTGCCAGCAGCCCACTAGCGGGAGAGACCCAGTACTTC.